This T cell receptor beta chain comes out of a study of shared clonotypes between healthy human individuals. Each unsorted sample relied on about 94 million PBMCs as its source of genomic DNA. Ten immunoSEQ deep assay plates were used to sequence unsorted PBMC DNA. In the study's own analysis: Quality scores were absent from the junction-only immunoSEQ sequences, so filtering differed. Libraries were prepared by immunoSEQ multiplex PCR; TCRdb keeps only in-frame clonotypes and omits some of them. D and trimming come from the DNA, and the V and J calls and clone size come from that table. The sample includes about 490,000 clones, roughly 80% of them seen just once. This clone was counted a single time. V lost 3 bases and J 1 base, leaving 6 bases between the germline ends. The CDR3 has 13 residues. From germline, CDR1 is SQVTM and CDR2 ANQGSEA.

This receptor was taken from a woman aged 40 to 55 in good health. Some clones in this sample may be carry-over from other donors' samples. This sequence joins TRBV29-1 and TRBJ2-2; D gene uncertain. Sequencing input: PBMCs. CDR3 nucleotide sequence: TGCAGCGTTGATAGGTTGAACACCGGGGAGCTGTTTTTT. This codes for CSVDRLNTGELFF.